These 18 T cell receptor beta chains were all obtained from the same sample, sequenced in a study of CD8 T cells in ankylosing spondylitis. Each CDR3 protein is one row after TCRdb ran MiXCR on the 5' RACE reads. This sample has about 170,000 distinct CDR3 sequences, with roughly 18% found just once. The specimen was blood, either unsorted or a sorted T cell fraction (not recorded which). Receptor source: a male donor with ankylosing spondylitis or in good health (not recorded which).

The sample holds many counts of this clonotype. The J gene is TRBJ1-5, the V gene TRBV5-1, with 8 bases aligning to TRBD1. The CDR3 sequence is 15 residues long. The V and J ends lost 4 bases and 2 bases, in that order; junction bases with no gene match: 5. Per germline, CDR1 SGHRS and CDR2 YFSETQ. In DNA form, the CDR3 reads TGCGCCAGCAGCGAGACAGGGGTGGGCAATCAGCCCCAGCATTTT. Amino acids: CASSETGVGNQPQHF.

This clonotype came up many times. The rearrangement uses TRBV5-1 and TRBJ1-6; tentative D call: TRBD1 (5 bases). Trimming stripped 2 bases from V and 8 bases from J, with 14 bases between. The CDR3 loop spans 15 amino acids. The germline gives CDR1 SGHRS, CDR2 YFSETQ. CDR3 in amino acids: CASSLLGDADSPLHF. The CDR3 DNA reads as TGCGCCAGCAGCTTACTGGGGGACGCAGATTCACCCCTCCACTTT.

This clonotype was seen a few times. The J gene is TRBJ1-1, the V gene TRBV27; a weak D match, TRBD1 (5 bases). CDR1 and CDR2 (germline): MNHEY, SMNVEV (reference sequence). Trimming removed 8 bases from V and 0 bases from J, with 16 bases in between. The CDR3 sequence is 15 residues long. The CDR3 DNA reads TGTGCCAGCCGTAGGGTCAGGGACGTGAACACTGAAGCTTTCTTT. Its translation: CASRRVRDVNTEAFF.

At least ten counts were recorded for this clonotype. V gene TRBV4-1 combines with J gene TRBJ2-1; 12 bases align to TRBD2. This CDR3 has 16 residues. Per germline, CDR1 MGHRA and CDR2 YSYEKL. With 1 base clipped from V and 7 bases from J, the junction kept 5 bases outside the gene matches. CDR3 in DNA: TGCGCCAGCAGCCAAGTGGGACTAGCGGGTTCAAATGAGCAGTTCTTC. It encodes CASSQVGLAGSNEQFF.

This clonotype occurred once. One base away lies a much larger clone, so this may be a sequencing read error. This chain joins TRBV2 and TRBJ2-1; 7 bases agree with TRBD1. The germline gives CDR1 SNHLY, CDR2 FYNNEI. The CDR3 spans 12 residues. CDR3 nucleotide sequence: TGTACCAGCAGGGACAGAATCAATGAGCAGTTCTTC. This sequence encodes CTSRDRINEQFF.

V usage is TRBV24-1 and J usage is TRBJ1-1; D remains unclear. Germline values: CDR1 KGHDR, CDR2 SFDVKD. The CDR3 runs to 16 residues. Between the trimmed V and J ends, which lost 4 bases and 1 base, there was a span of 15 bases. In nucleotides, the CDR3 is TGTGCCACCAGTGACAACACGGGGAGGGCGAACACTGAAGCTTTCTTT. Amino acids: CATSDNTGRANTEAFF.

This clonotype came up a few times. This chain joins TRBV28 and TRBJ1-4; D gene unclear. This CDR3 region has 14 residues. Germline assignment: CDR1 MDHEN and CDR2 SYDVKM. Trimming stripped 6 bases from V and 4 bases from J, with 12 bases between. CDR3 region: CASSPHTYNEKLFF. The CDR3 coding sequence is TGTGCCAGCAGCCCCCACACCTATAATGAAAAACTGTTTTTT.

V gene TRBV5-1 combines with J gene TRBJ1-1; the match to TRBD1 covers 8 bases. J was trimmed by 3 bases and V by 5 bases; bases with no gene match: 12. Germline-derived CDR1 and CDR2 are SGHRS and YFSETQ. CDR3 length: 16 residues. CDR3 residues: CASRLYRTGHHTEAFF. In DNA form, the CDR3 reads TGCGCCAGCAGACTTTACCGGACAGGGCACCACACTGAAGCTTTCTTT.

This clonotype was found many times. The chain combines TRBV28 with TRBJ2-2; TRBD2 matches at 7 bases. Germline-derived CDR1 and CDR2 are MDHEN and SYDVKM. The ends lost 6 bases at V and 6 bases at J; junction bases unmatched: 10. The CDR3 has 15 residues. CDR3 sequence reads: CASRPGTIAAGELFF. CDR3 DNA sequence: TGTGCCAGCAGGCCCGGGACTATAGCCGCCGGGGAGCTGTTTTTT.

The genes are TRBV20-1 and TRBJ1-1; weak D call: TRBD1 (6 bases). This CDR3 is built from 14 residues. V lost 0 bases and J lost 4, with 12 bases in between. Germline V gene lookup returns CDR1 DFQATT and CDR2 SNEGSKA (reference sequence). The CDR3 DNA follows: TGCAGTGCTAGAGAAGGGACAACGGGCACTGAAGCTTTCTTT. It encodes CSAREGTTGTEAFF.

This clonotype was counted at least ten times. This sequence joins TRBV5-1 and TRBJ2-7; TRBD2 aligns across 8 bases. V lost 4 bases to trimming and J lost 2 bases; unmatched junction nucleotides: 11. This CDR3 is built from 16 residues. Germline V lookup: CDR1 SGHRS, CDR2 YFSETQ. DNA of the CDR3: TGCGCCAGCAGCCCCCGGGGGGGAGGGAGTCCCTACGAGCAGTACTTC. Amino acid sequence: CASSPRGGGSPYEQYF.

CDR3 in DNA: TGTGCCAGCAGTCCTTCCCGGACTAGCGGGAGCTACAATGAGCAGTTCTTC. Translation gives CASSPSRTSGSYNEQFF. The chain couples TRBV12-3 or TRBV12-4 to TRBJ2-1; 13 nucleotides match TRBD2. This CDR3 contains 17 residues. Trimming removed 5 bases from V and 3 bases from J; junction bases left unmatched: 7.

The chain uses TRBV21-1 and TRBJ2-4; the table assigns TRBD1, which was not confirmed against the DNA. TRBV21-1 is noted as a pseudogene. The length of the CDR3 is 16 residues. This CDR3 reads CASSIAPGTGENIQYF. The DNA for the CDR3 is TGTGCCAGCAGCATCGCTCCCGGGACAGGGGAAAACATTCAGTACTTC.

This clonotype was recorded only once. The rearrangement joins TRBV10-3 to TRBJ2-5; TRBD2 matches at 8 bases. The V gene's germline CDR1 is ENHRY and CDR2 SYGVKD. The ends lost 3 bases at V and 2 bases at J; junction bases unmatched: 5. The CDR3 is 15 amino acids. As DNA, the CDR3 is TGTGCCATCAGTGATGCTAGCGGGCCACAAGAGACCCAGTACTTC. This gives the protein CAISDASGPQETQYF.

This clonotype appeared many times. The rearrangement uses TRBV29-1 and TRBJ2-3; 8 positions match TRBD2. The CDR3 length is 16 residues. Germline CDR1 is SQVTM and CDR2 is ANQGSEA. With 5 bases clipped from V and 5 bases from J, the junction kept 15 bases outside the gene matches. In DNA, the CDR3 is TGCAGCGTTAAAGGGATGAGCGGGAGACCGGGAGATACGCAGTATTTT. Its translation is CSVKGMSGRPGDTQYF.

In its sample, this clonotype was seen many times. This sequence joins TRBV4-1 and TRBJ2-3; D is undetermined. V lost 0 bases and J 3 bases, leaving 10 bases between the germline ends. This CDR3 comprises 15 residues. Germline lookup yields CDR1 MGHRA and CDR2 YSYEKL. For the CDR3, the DNA is TGCGCCAGCAGCCAAGATAGTAGGTTAACAGATACGCAGTATTTT. Residues: CASSQDSRLTDTQYF.

The V gene is TRBV28, the J gene TRBJ2-7; TRBD1 aligns across 9 bases. Germline CDR1 is MDHEN and CDR2 is SYDVKM. The CDR3 is 14 residues long. Trimming removed 7 bases from V and 3 bases from J; junction bases left unmatched: 7. As DNA, the CDR3 is TGTGCCAGCAACCTCCCGGGACAGGGCTACGAGCAGTACTTC. This gives the protein CASNLPGQGYEQYF.

Many counts were recorded for this clonotype. This chain connects TRBV20-1 to TRBJ2-5, with TRBD1 matching over 7 bases. CDR3 length equals 11 residues. In germline, CDR1 is DFQATT, CDR2 SNEGSKA (reference sequence). The CDR3 loop reads CSGQVEETQYF. The DNA of the CDR3 is TGCAGCGGACAGGTCGAAGAGACCCAGTACTTC.